One sample yielded the 27 T cell receptor beta chains listed below, sequenced in a study of beta chain features in type 1 diabetes. Reverse transcribing all isolated RNA meant expressed TCRB transcripts were sequenced. Assay: immunoSEQ multiplex PCR; the TCRdb copy retains only in-frame clones and omits some. The sample holds fewer than 500,000 clones; 11% to 15% are singletons and the top ten take about 0.04%. Sequenced: naive CD4+ T cells from blood. The receptor source for this set is a man in his thirties or forties in good health.

This clone was found a few times. This chain joins TRBV7-3 and TRBJ2-3; 10 bases fit TRBD2. Germline CDR1 reads SGHTA; CDR2 reads FQGTGA. Trimming took 4 bases from V and 4 from J; bases not matched to a gene: 2. This CDR3 region has 14 residues. CDR3 in amino acids: CASSSSGSSDTQYF. Here the CDR3 DNA reads TGTGCCAGCAGCTCTAGCGGGAGTTCAGATACGCAGTATTTT.

In this sample, this clone turned up a few times. The rearrangement joins TRBV28 to TRBJ1-1; unclear D gene. V dropped 6 bases and J dropped 5 bases, with 13 bases sitting between them. Germline lookup yields CDR1 MDHEN and CDR2 SYDVKM. CDR3 size: 13 residues. Here the CDR3 reads CASSSLPVTEAFF. The CDR3 DNA reads as TGTGCCAGCAGCTCCCTCCCGGTGACTGAAGCTTTCTTT.

The chain is built from TRBV5-1 and TRBJ1-2; TRBD1 might be the D (6 bases). Trimming removed 6 bases at V and 3 bases at J, with 12 bases between. The CDR3 covers 13 residues. In germline, CDR1 is SGHRS, CDR2 YFSETQ. In DNA, the CDR3 is TGCGCCAGCACTCCGGGACAAGACTATGGCTACACCTTC. This translates into CASTPGQDYGYTF. Full variable domain (rest looked up from reference TRBV5-1 and TRBJ1-2): KAGVTQTPRYLIKTRGQQVTLSCSPISGHRSVSWYQQTPGQGLQFLFEYFSETQRNKGNFPGRFSGRQFSNSRSEMNVSTLELGDSALYLCASTPGQDYGYTFGSGTRLTVV.

The chain has TRBV5-4 and TRBJ2-5; the match to TRBD2 covers 9 bases. Per germline, CDR1 SGHNT and CDR2 YYREEE (reference sequence). This CDR3 region has 14 residues. The V gene end was trimmed by 9 bases and the J gene end by 2 bases; junction bases not matched to a gene: 8. DNA for the CDR3: TGTGCCACCCACCTAGCGGGACGACAAGAGACCCAGTACTTC. Protein: CATHLAGRQETQYF.

This chain connects TRBV15 to TRBJ1-1; D not resolved. Germline V gene lookup returns CDR1 LNHNV and CDR2 YYDKDF (reference sequence). The V and J ends lost 0 bases and 3 bases respectively, with 20 bases between them. The CDR3 has 18 amino acids. In DNA, the CDR3 is TGTGCCACCAGCAGAGATACAGTTACTCCCAGGAGGGACACTGAAGCTTTCTTT. Protein sequence: CATSRDTVTPRRDTEAFF.

The rearrangement uses TRBV10-3 and TRBJ1-1; D call uncertain. The V gene lost 1 base and the J gene lost 1 base, with 7 bases spanning the gap. The CDR3 extends over 14 amino acids. Germline CDR1 ENHRY, CDR2 SYGVKD. CDR3 sequence reads: CAISELKANTEAFF. CDR3 DNA: TGTGCCATCAGTGAGTTGAAGGCGAACACTGAAGCTTTCTTT.

This clone was observed a few times. Distinct nucleotide sequences in the sample also encode this CDR3. The chain links TRBV5-4 to TRBJ2-7, with D tentatively TRBD2 (6 bases). The CDR3 extends over 14 amino acids. With 3 bases removed from V and 1 base from J, the gap between germline ends came to 11 bases. Per the germline V gene, CDR1 is SGHNT and CDR2 is YYREEE (reference sequence). CDR3 bases: TGTGCCAGCAGCTCGCGGGATAGGTCCTACGAGCAGTACTTC. Translation gives CASSSRDRSYEQYF.

This sequence joins TRBV6-6 and TRBJ2-5, with D unresolved. Germline CDR1 reads MNHNY; CDR2 reads SVGAGI (reference sequence). CDR3 length equals 13 residues. V gave up 5 bases and J gave up 7 bases, with 14 bases separating them. The CDR3, as DNA: TGTGCCAGCAGTCCCCCGGAACATGGGACCCAGTACTTC. This gives the protein CASSPPEHGTQYF.

The V gene is TRBV5-1, the J gene TRBJ2-1; D not certain. The germline V gene has CDR1 SGHRS and CDR2 YFSETQ. The CDR3 has 15 residues. The V and J ends lost 0 bases and 0 bases respectively, with 7 bases between them. The CDR3 DNA reads as TGCGCCAGCAGCTTGGCCGAGGACTCCTACAATGAGCAGTTCTTC. It is translated as CASSLAEDSYNEQFF. The full variable domain, its missing parts supplied by reference TRBV5-1 and TRBJ2-1, is KAGVTQTPRYLIKTRGQQVTLSCSPISGHRSVSWYQQTPGQGLQFLFEYFSETQRNKGNFPGRFSGRQFSNSRSEMNVSTLELGDSALYLCASSLAEDSYNEQFFGPGTRLTVL.

The rearrangement links TRBV9 to TRBJ1-1; D is uncertain. Deletions cut 0 bases from V and 7 bases from J, with 10 bases between. Germline CDR1 SGDLS, CDR2 YYNGEE. The CDR3 is 13 amino acids. The CDR3 is CASSVAIPGEAFF. As DNA, the CDR3 is TGTGCCAGCAGCGTAGCTATACCGGGTGAAGCTTTCTTT. Combining the CDR3 with reference TRBV9 and TRBJ1-1 gives the whole variable domain DSGVTQTPKHLITATGQRVTLRCSPRSGDLSVYWYQQSLDQGLQFLIQYYNGEERAKGNILERFSAQQFPDLHSELNLSSLELGDSALYFCASSVAIPGEAFFGQGTRLTVV.

This clone was seen a few times. This chain uses TRBV29-1 with TRBJ2-1; no firm D call. Looked up from germline, CDR1 is SQVTM and CDR2 is ANQGSEA. V was shortened by 4 bases and J by 3 bases, with 10 bases between the two germline ends. The CDR3 has 13 residues. In DNA, the CDR3 is TGCAGCGTTGCTTGGCAGGACTACAATGAGCAGTTCTTC. This gives the protein CSVAWQDYNEQFF.

This clone was found a few times. For the CDR3, the DNA is TGTGCCAGCATCCCCCCGGGCTCTGGAAACACCATATATTTT. Encoded protein: CASIPPGSGNTIYF. J is TRBJ1-3 and V is TRBV6-5; the D is unclear. The CDR3 has 14 amino acids. V dropped 7 bases and J dropped 0 bases, with 10 bases sitting between them. Germline CDR1 is MNHEY and CDR2 is SVGAGI.

This chain links TRBV4-2 with TRBJ1-4; D unresolved. Trimming removed 5 bases at V and 8 bases at J, with 12 bases between. This CDR3 contains 13 residues. Looked up from germline, CDR1 is LGHNA and CDR2 is YNFKEQ. The CDR3 loop is CASSSQTREKLFF. The CDR3 nucleotides read TGTGCCAGCAGCTCCCAGACCAGGGAAAAACTGTTTTTT.

The rearrangement links TRBV29-1 to TRBJ1-2; D remains ambiguous. CDR3 size: 13 residues. Germline lookup yields CDR1 SQVTM and CDR2 ANQGSEA. The V and J ends lost 1 base and 0 bases respectively, with 6 bases between them. This CDR3 is CSVEALANYGYTF. The CDR3 DNA reads as TGCAGCGTTGAAGCACTAGCTAACTATGGCTACACCTTC. The whole variable domain, filled in from reference TRBV29-1 and TRBJ1-2, reads SAVISQKPSRDICQRGTSLTIQCQVDSQVTMMFWYRQQPGQSLTLIATANQGSEATYESGFVIDKFPISRPNLTFSTLTVSNMSPEDSSIYLCSVEALANYGYTFGSGTRLTVV.

J is TRBJ1-2 and V is TRBV23-1; 9 bases line up with TRBD1. TRBV23-1 is classed as an ORF, of uncertain function. Unmatched junction bases numbered 15, after V lost 2 bases and J lost 8 bases. The CDR3 runs to 17 residues. In nucleotides, the CDR3 is TGCGCCAGCAGTCAAAACGCTACCACGGGACAGGGCACCGGCTACACCTTC. This codes for CASSQNATTGQGTGYTF.

This clone was counted only a few times. The V and J genes are TRBV4-2 and TRBJ2-1; TRBD2 is a possible D gene (5 bases). The CDR3 is made up of 17 amino acids. Germline-derived CDR1 and CDR2 are LGHNA and YNFKEQ. With 0 bases removed from V and 0 bases from J, the gap between germline ends came to 12 bases. The CDR3: CASSQETGFSSYNEQFF. As DNA, the CDR3 is TGTGCCAGCAGCCAAGAGACGGGGTTTAGCTCCTACAATGAGCAGTTCTTC.

This clone occurred a few times. V is TRBV9 and J is TRBJ2-7; D tentatively fits TRBD1 or TRBD2 (5 bases each). The CDR3 contains 14 residues. V lost 4 bases and J 3 bases, leaving 14 bases between the germline ends. Germline loops: CDR1 SGDLS, CDR2 YYNGEE. The CDR3: CASSTRDRDYEQYF. The CDR3 DNA is TGTGCCAGCAGCACCCGGGACCGGGACTACGAGCAGTACTTC.

About this clone itself: Distinct nucleotide sequences in the sample also encode this CDR3. V gene TRBV29-1 combines with J gene TRBJ1-1; D not resolved. Germline CDR1 and CDR2: SQVTM and ANQGSEA. The CDR3 sequence is 12 residues long. Trimming pared 4 bases from V and 1 base from J, leaving 7 bases between. Written as DNA, the CDR3 is TGCAGCGTTGTGACCGGGAACACTGAAGCTTTCTTT. It specifies CSVVTGNTEAFF.

The gene calls are TRBV5-6 and TRBJ2-5, with D tentatively TRBD2 (6 bases). Germline CDR1 reads SGHDT; CDR2 reads YYEEEE. This CDR3 has 15 amino acids. V lost 2 bases, J lost 4 bases, and 15 bases lay in between. Here the CDR3 DNA reads TGTGCCAGCAGCTTTCAGGAGGGGATTAGAGAGACCCAGTACTTC. This encodes CASSFQEGIRETQYF.

The J gene is TRBJ1-6, the V gene TRBV7-9, with D uncertain. V dropped 4 bases and J dropped 18 bases, with 19 bases sitting between them. Germline CDR1 SEHNR, CDR2 FQNEAQ (reference sequence). The CDR3 covers 13 residues. The CDR3 reads CASSSQVFGSGHF. CDR3 nucleotide sequence: TGTGCCAGCAGCTCACAAGTCTTTGGGTCTGGCCACTTT.

Here the CDR3 DNA reads TGTGCCAGCAGTAGGAGTGGAGATACGCAGTATTTT. It translates to CASSRSGDTQYF. This chain links TRBV6-5 with TRBJ2-3; D is unclear. The CDR3 totals 12 residues. Germline loops: CDR1 MNHEY, CDR2 SVGAGI. Trimming cost V 5 bases and J 5 bases, with 8 bases left between them.

Written as DNA, the CDR3 is TGTGCCAGCAGCTTAACGGGACAGGGTTCCTACGAGCAGTACTTC. This encodes CASSLTGQGSYEQYF. V is TRBV7-2 and J is TRBJ2-7, with TRBD1 identical over 9 bases. V lost 2 bases, J lost 1 base, and 3 bases stayed unmatched. The CDR3 has 15 amino acids. Germline V gives CDR1 SGHTA, CDR2 FQGNSA.

This clone was seen a few times. This chain connects TRBV5-1 to TRBJ1-4; TRBD1 is a possible D gene (5 bases). The CDR3 is made up of 13 amino acids. V shed 0 bases and J shed 8 bases, with 8 bases lying between them. Looked up from germline, CDR1 is SGHRS and CDR2 is YFSETQ. The CDR3 region is CASSLGQSEKLFF. CDR3 DNA: TGCGCCAGCAGCTTGGGACAGAGCGAAAAACTGTTTTTT.

The CDR3 DNA reads as TGTGCCAGCAGCGTAGTTCCGGCGTTCGCTGGGATTACCGGGGAGCTGTTTTTT. Translating gives CASSVVPAFAGITGELFF. The chain uses TRBV9 and TRBJ2-2; D unresolved. The germline V gene has CDR1 SGDLS and CDR2 YYNGEE. The CDR3 is 18 amino acids. The V end lost 0 bases, the J end lost 5 bases, and 20 bases lay between the germline ends.

The V and J genes are TRBV7-6 and TRBJ2-2, with D perhaps TRBD1 or TRBD2 (6 bases each). Germline CDR1 and CDR2: SGHVS and FNYEAQ. The CDR3 is 16 amino acids. Between the trimmed V and J ends, which lost 5 bases and 3 bases, there was a span of 16 bases. CDR3 in DNA: TGTGCCAGCAGCGCCCGGCCGGGGGCTGACACCGGGGAGCTGTTTTTT. It is translated as CASSARPGADTGELFF.

The rearrangement links TRBV13 to TRBJ1-1; TRBD1 matches at 7 bases. This CDR3 is 13 amino acids long. V shed 5 bases, J shed 11 bases, and the junction held 11 bases outside the gene matches. Germline-derived CDR1 and CDR2 are PRHDT and FYEKMQ (reference sequence). The CDR3 reads CASSPPRQGEAFF. The CDR3 DNA reads as TGTGCCAGCAGCCCCCCTCGACAGGGAGAGGCTTTCTTT.

The chain is built from TRBV6-6 and TRBJ2-7, with a tentative D call TRBD2 (6 bases). CDR3 length: 13 amino acids. Germline V lookup: CDR1 MNHNY, CDR2 SVGAGI (reference sequence). V was trimmed by 6 bases and J by 4 bases, leaving 13 bases between them. The CDR3 coding sequence is TGTGCCAGCAGCCGACTAGTCGCTTACGAGCAGTACGTC. It encodes CASSRLVAYEQYV.